The 11 T cell receptor beta chains given below trace back to one sample, sequenced in a study of T cells in Graves' hyperthyroidism and ophthalmopathy. Amplification of TCR beta CDR3 regions used RNA as the template. HTBI primers were used for first-round RT-PCR of the TCR CDR3. Using its own MiXCR run on the multiplex PCR reads, TCRdb lists one record per CDR3 protein. The sample shows about 560,000 distinct CDR3 sequences, roughly 17% of them seen only once. Sample: blood. The receptor source for this set is a woman under 30 with Graves' hyperthyroidism.

The chain links TRBV27 to TRBJ1-3; D not resolved. Germline CDR1 and CDR2: MNHEY and SMNVEV (reference sequence). The germline V and J ends were trimmed by 0 bases and 0 bases, with 21 bases remaining between them. CDR3 length: 20 amino acids. CDR3 in amino acids: CASSLSTRFFDGASGNTIYF. In DNA form, the CDR3 reads TGTGCCAGCAGTTTATCGACCCGATTCTTTGACGGCGCCTCTGGAAACACCATATATTTT.

A few counts support this clonotype. The chain has TRBV15 and TRBJ1-5, with no clear D. The CDR3 is 14 amino acids. V lost 3 bases and J 2 bases, leaving 8 bases between the germline ends. Germline CDR1 LNHNV, CDR2 YYDKDF (reference sequence). CDR3 sequence (DNA): TGTGCCACCAGCAGGGACCGCCGCAATCAGCCCCAGCATTTT. It is translated as CATSRDRRNQPQHF.

J is TRBJ2-2 and V is TRBV4-1, with 8 bases identical to TRBD1. V trimming: 8 bases; J trimming: 4 bases; junction bases outside the gene matches: 12. The CDR3 covers 16 residues. Germline V gene data show CDR1 as MGHRA and CDR2 as YSYEKL. The CDR3 coding sequence is TGCGCCAGCTCTAAAGAGGGGACAGGCCGCACCGGGGAGCTGTTTTTT. This gives the protein CASSKEGTGRTGELFF.

The gene calls are TRBV20-1 and TRBJ2-1; the D gene could be TRBD1 or TRBD2 (5 bases each). V shed 5 bases and J shed 7 bases, with 18 bases lying between them. The CDR3 extends over 14 amino acids. The germline gives CDR1 DFQATT, CDR2 SNEGSKA (reference sequence). The CDR3: CSAVRDRERNEQFF. CDR3 DNA sequence: TGCAGTGCTGTCCGGGACCGAGAACGAAATGAGCAGTTCTTC.

The rearrangement links TRBV7-9 to TRBJ2-3, with D perhaps matching TRBD1 (5 bases). The V gene lost 4 bases and the J gene lost 4 bases, with 9 bases spanning the gap. The CDR3 has 13 residues. CDR1 is SEHNR, CDR2 FQNEAQ, per germline (reference sequence). This chain's CDR3 is CASSYSGPDTQYF. CDR3 sequence (DNA): TGTGCCAGCAGCTACTCAGGGCCAGATACGCAGTATTTT.

This clonotype was seen many times. The chain carries TRBV3-1 and TRBJ2-1; 12 bases match TRBD2. Germline V CDR1 and CDR2: LGHDT, YNNKEL (reference sequence). The trim removed 1 base at V and 5 bases at J, leaving 3 bases unmatched. The CDR3 contains 16 residues. CDR3 region: CASSQVLAGGDNEQFF. The CDR3 nucleotides read TGTGCCAGCAGCCAAGTACTAGCGGGAGGCGACAATGAGCAGTTCTTC.

J is TRBJ2-3 and V is TRBV6-9, with D unresolved. Trimming pared 4 bases from V and 2 bases from J, leaving 10 bases between. The CDR3 extends over 14 amino acids. Germline V gene data show CDR1 as MNHGY and CDR2 as SVAAGI. The CDR3 DNA reads as TGTGCCAGCAGTTCCCTGCATAACACAGATACGCAGTATTTT. Protein sequence: CASSSLHNTDTQYF.

V usage is TRBV24-1 and J usage is TRBJ2-5; 9 nucleotides match TRBD1. V lost 0 bases to trimming and J lost 4 bases; unmatched junction nucleotides: 2. The CDR3 runs 15 residues. Germline-derived CDR1 and CDR2 are KGHDR and SFDVKD. This CDR3 is CATSDLTGGRETQYF. CDR3 bases: TGTGCCACCAGTGATTTGACAGGGGGCCGAGAGACCCAGTACTTC.

This clonotype was seen a few times. The chain employs TRBV28 and TRBJ1-5; no definite D call. From germline, CDR1 is MDHEN and CDR2 SYDVKM. This CDR3 region has 13 residues. V was shortened by 2 bases and J by 11 bases, with 13 bases between the two germline ends. In DNA, the CDR3 is TGTGCCAGCAGTTTACCAGGTGGAAGGGCCCAGCATTTT. Protein: CASSLPGGRAQHF.

This clonotype was recorded at least ten times. The chain joins TRBV11-3 to TRBJ1-1; D remains ambiguous. Trimming removed 4 bases from V and 1 base from J, with 10 bases in between. The germline V gene has CDR1 SGHNT and CDR2 YENEEA. The CDR3 consists of 14 residues. The CDR3 region has the DNA TGTGCCAGCAGCTCGACAAGGAAGAACACTGAAGCTTTCTTT. This sequence encodes CASSSTRKNTEAFF.

As to this clonotype: Being one base from a much bigger clone, this may be a read error. The chain links TRBV4-2 to TRBJ1-1; D is ambiguous. The CDR3 has 17 amino acids. Germline CDR1 reads LGHNA; CDR2 reads YNFKEQ. The CDR3 bases are TGTGCCAGCAGCCAAGGTCACGCGCAGTCTATGAACACTGAAGGTTTCTTT. This translates into CASSQGHAQSMNTEGFF.